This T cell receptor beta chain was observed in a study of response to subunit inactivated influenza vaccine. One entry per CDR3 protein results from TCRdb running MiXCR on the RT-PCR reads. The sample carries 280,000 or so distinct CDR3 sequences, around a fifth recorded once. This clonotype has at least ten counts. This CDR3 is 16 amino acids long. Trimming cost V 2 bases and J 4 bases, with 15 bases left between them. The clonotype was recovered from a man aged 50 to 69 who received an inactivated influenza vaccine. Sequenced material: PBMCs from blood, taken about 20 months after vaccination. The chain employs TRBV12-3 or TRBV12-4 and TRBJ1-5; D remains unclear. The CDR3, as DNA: TGTGCCAGCAGTTTAAACTTTAAAAGGGCTAATCAGCCCCAGCATTTT. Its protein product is CASSLNFKRANQPQHF.